Shown below are 28 T cell receptor beta chains from a single sample sequenced in a study of blood T cell repertoires in COVID-19. Generated by immunoSEQ multiplex PCR, the TCRdb table keeps only in-frame clones and is missing some. The sample lists 150,000 to 200,000 clones; over 75% were seen once. Sequencing was performed on peripheral blood. These receptors all come from a man aged 60 to 69 with active or convalescent COVID-19.

The chain is built from TRBV18 and TRBJ2-7; TRBD1 matches 9 bases. This CDR3 contains 13 residues. Germline V gene data show CDR1 as KGHSH and CDR2 as LQKENI. With V trimmed by 4 bases and J by 3 bases, 1 base remained unmatched. The CDR3: CASSRTGDYEQYF. DNA for the CDR3: TGTGCCAGCTCACGGACAGGGGACTACGAGCAGTACTTC.

V gene TRBV18 combines with J gene TRBJ1-5, with 11 nucleotides matching TRBD1. Germline CDR1 and CDR2: KGHSH and LQKENI. The CDR3 contains 16 residues. V gave up 4 bases and J gave up 4 bases; unmatched junction bases: 6. CDR3 protein: CASSLGTGGTNQPQHF. The CDR3 coding sequence is TGTGCCAGCTCACTAGGGACAGGGGGTACAAATCAGCCCCAGCATTTT.

The genes are TRBV19 and TRBJ2-1, with 10 nucleotides matching TRBD2. This CDR3 has 18 residues. CDR1 is LNHDA and CDR2 is SQIVND in the germline V gene (reference sequence). J lost 2 bases, V lost 6 bases, and 13 bases had no gene match. The CDR3 coding sequence is TGTGCCAGTAGGACTACGGCCGGCACTAGCGGGACCTACAATGAGCAGTTCTTC. It yields the protein CASRTTAGTSGTYNEQFF.

The chain couples TRBV2 to TRBJ2-3, with 11 bases identical to TRBD2. The germline V gene has CDR1 SNHLY and CDR2 FYNNEI. V dropped 2 bases and J dropped 0; count of bases not matched to a gene: 1. CDR3 size: 16 residues. The CDR3 nucleotides are TGTGCCAGCAGTGAACCTAGCGGGGGGAGCACAGATACGCAGTATTTT. The encoded protein is CASSEPSGGSTDTQYF. The full variable domain, in which reference TRBV2 and TRBJ2-3 provide the parts outside the CDR3, is EPEVTQTPSHQVTQMGQEVILRCVPISNHLYFYWYRQILGQKVEFLVSFYNNEISEKSEIFDDQFSVERPDGSNFTLKIRSTKLEDSAMYFCASSEPSGGSTDTQYFGPGTRLTVL.

The chain employs TRBV5-5 and TRBJ2-2; a weak D match, TRBD2 (6 bases). The V end lost 4 bases, the J end lost 4 bases, and 11 bases lay between the germline ends. Germline assignment: CDR1 SGHKS and CDR2 YYEKEE (reference sequence). This CDR3 contains 14 residues. CDR3 protein: CASSPGGSTGELFF. CDR3 nucleotides: TGTGCCAGCAGCCCCGGGGGTAGCACCGGGGAGCTGTTTTTT. Combining the CDR3 with reference TRBV5-5 and TRBJ2-2 gives the whole variable domain DAGVTQSPTHLIKTRGQQVTLRCSPISGHKSVSWYQQVLGQGPQFIFQYYEKEERGRGNFPDRFSARQFPNYSSELNVNALLLGDSALYLCASSPGGSTGELFFGEGSRLTVL.

The rearrangement joins TRBV4-1 to TRBJ2-5, with 7 bases fitting TRBD1. This CDR3 has 15 residues. Germline-derived CDR1 and CDR2 are MGHRA and YSYEKL. V dropped 4 bases and J dropped 2; count of bases not matched to a gene: 7. The CDR3 loop is CASSPRGGVQETQYF. The CDR3 coding sequence is TGCGCCAGCAGCCCCCGAGGGGGCGTACAAGAGACCCAGTACTTC.

The chain couples TRBV28 to TRBJ2-3; 11 nucleotides line up with TRBD2. The V gene end was trimmed by 8 bases and the J gene end by 4 bases; junction bases not matched to a gene: 11. CDR3 size: 16 residues. CDR1 is MDHEN and CDR2 is SYDVKM in the germline V gene. This CDR3 reads CASPPPLAGGADTQYF. The CDR3 nucleotides are TGTGCCAGCCCTCCGCCGCTAGCGGGAGGCGCAGATACGCAGTATTTT.

The CDR3 here is CASTSSPRANYGYTF. DNA of the CDR3: TGTGCCAGCACGAGTAGCCCGAGAGCTAACTATGGCTACACCTTC. V is TRBV6-5 and J is TRBJ1-2, with unresolved D. Trimming left V 7 bases short and J 0 bases short, with 15 bases between. This CDR3 region has 15 residues. Germline CDR1 is MNHEY and CDR2 is SVGAGI.

V and J are TRBV7-2 and TRBJ2-5, with a tentative D call TRBD1 (5 bases). Deletions cut 1 base from V and 4 bases from J, with 7 bases between. This CDR3 contains 13 residues. Germline assignment: CDR1 SGHTA and CDR2 FQGNSA. CDR3 in amino acids: CASSLVDRETQYF. CDR3 nucleotide sequence: TGTGCCAGCAGCTTAGTCGACAGAGAGACCCAGTACTTC.

The DNA for the CDR3 is TGTGCCACCGGCCGGGGACAGCCTTACTACGAGCAGTACTTC. Its translation is CATGRGQPYYEQYF. The chain combines TRBV19 with TRBJ2-7; 7 nucleotides line up with TRBD1. Germline assignment: CDR1 LNHDA and CDR2 SQIVND (reference sequence). Trimming cost V 10 bases and J 3 bases; bases outside gene matches: 12. The CDR3 extends over 14 amino acids. Full variable domain (outside the CDR3, taken from reference TRBV19 and TRBJ2-7): DGGITQSPKYLFRKEGQNVTLSCEQNLNHDAMYWYRQDPGQGLRLIYYSQIVNDFQKGDIAEGYSVSREKKESFPLTVTSAQKNPTAFYLCATGRGQPYYEQYFGPGTRLTVT.

The rearrangement uses TRBV19 and TRBJ2-3; TRBD1 matches at 11 bases. V shed 6 bases, J shed 5 bases, and the junction held 4 bases outside the gene matches. Germline V gene sequence: CDR1 LNHDA, CDR2 SQIVND (reference sequence). The CDR3 contains 14 residues. CDR3 sequence reads: CASRDRGRGDTQYF. CDR3 in DNA: TGTGCCAGTAGGGACAGGGGGCGAGGAGATACGCAGTATTTT.

This chain joins TRBV4-2 and TRBJ1-6, with D hard to call. Germline V gives CDR1 LGHNA, CDR2 YNFKEQ. CDR3 size: 14 residues. The V end lost 1 base, the J end lost 7 bases, and 8 bases lay between the germline ends. Written as DNA, the CDR3 is TGTGCCAGCAGCCAAGGGGCTGAAAATTCACCCCTCCACTTT. Its protein product is CASSQGAENSPLHF.

The chain links TRBV9 to TRBJ2-1; 9 bases match TRBD1. The CDR3 loop spans 15 amino acids. Germline CDR1 SGDLS, CDR2 YYNGEE. After removal of 2 bases from V and 8 bases from J, the junction contained 8 bases not matched to a gene. The CDR3 protein is CASSVGDRGYYEQFF. CDR3 bases: TGTGCCAGCAGCGTGGGCGACAGGGGGTACTATGAGCAGTTCTTC.

The chain has TRBV2 and TRBJ1-2; 7 bases are a match to TRBD1. The CDR3 sequence is 15 residues long. The V and J ends lost 7 bases and 3 bases, in that order; junction bases with no gene match: 11. The germline V gene has CDR1 SNHLY and CDR2 FYNNEI. The CDR3 DNA reads TGTGCCAGCAATCAAGGAAGACAGGGACACTATGGCTACACCTTC. It yields the protein CASNQGRQGHYGYTF.

In DNA, the CDR3 is TGCGCCAGCAGCCAAGATTCCCCTTATGGGGGCGCGCAGCCCCAGCATTTT. Translated: CASSQDSPYGGAQPQHF. The J gene is TRBJ1-5, the V gene TRBV4-1; a possible D gene is TRBD1 (6 bases). Trimming left V 0 bases short and J 7 bases short, with 19 bases between. Germline V gene sequence: CDR1 MGHRA, CDR2 YSYEKL. The CDR3 consists of 17 residues.

The rearrangement uses TRBV3-1 (or the pseudogene TRBV3-2) and TRBJ1-1, with D possibly being TRBD1 (6 bases). The CDR3 contains 11 residues. Deletions cut 2 bases from V and 11 bases from J, with 9 bases between. Germline V CDR1 and CDR2: LGHDT, YNNKEL (reference sequence). The chain's CDR3 is CASSQQGSAFF. The DNA for the CDR3 is TGTGCCAGCAGCCAACAGGGGTCTGCTTTCTTT.

For this clone: Other DNA sequences from this sample encode an identical CDR3 as well. The V and J genes are TRBV5-1 and TRBJ1-5; D gene uncertain. The CDR3 covers 14 residues. Germline CDR1 and CDR2: SGHRS and YFSETQ. Between the trimmed V and J ends, which lost 1 base and 1 base, there was a span of 6 bases. The CDR3 protein is CASSLSGSNQPQHF. The DNA for the CDR3 is TGCGCCAGCAGCTTGTCCGGGAGCAATCAGCCCCAGCATTTT.

V gene TRBV11-2 combines with J gene TRBJ2-2; D is undetermined. Germline CDR1 reads SGHAT; CDR2 reads FQNNGV. V was clipped by 1 base and J by 4 bases, with 10 bases between them. The CDR3 sequence is 15 residues long. This CDR3 is CASSLVPSGTGELFF. CDR3 nucleotides: TGTGCCAGCAGCTTAGTCCCCTCGGGCACCGGGGAGCTGTTTTTT.

The chain recombines TRBV11-2 with TRBJ1-2, with unresolved D. V shed 4 bases and J shed 0 bases, with 6 bases lying between them. The CDR3 is 13 amino acids. CDR1 and CDR2 from the germline V gene are SGHAT and FQNNGV. CDR3 protein: CASSSGTNYGYTF. The DNA of the CDR3 is TGTGCCAGCAGCTCCGGGACTAACTATGGCTACACCTTC.

The chain uses TRBV18 and TRBJ2-1; 16 nucleotides align to TRBD2. The CDR3 has 17 residues. The ends lost 4 bases at V and 6 bases at J; junction bases unmatched: 6. The germline V gene encodes CDR1 KGHSH and CDR2 LQKENI. Written as DNA, the CDR3 is TGTGCCAGCTCACGCCGAGGGACTAGCGGGGGGGCCAATGAGCAGTTCTTC. Its protein is CASSRRGTSGGANEQFF.

The chain employs TRBV6-5 and TRBJ1-1, with D unclear. CDR1 and CDR2 (germline): MNHEY, SVGAGI. The CDR3 length is 13 residues. V dropped 7 bases and J dropped 3 bases, with 12 bases sitting between them. CDR3 coding DNA: TGTGCCAGCAAGATCAACAGAGACACTGAAGCTTTCTTT. Translated: CASKINRDTEAFF.

The CDR3 DNA follows: TGTGCCAGCAAGACGGTAGGGGCTGGAGAAAAACTGTTTTTT. This sequence encodes CASKTVGAGEKLFF. This rearrangement joins TRBV21-1 to TRBJ1-4; the table gives TRBD1 as D, unverified against the DNA. TRBV21-1 constitutes a pseudogene. The CDR3 has 14 residues.

This clone was recorded at least ten times. J is TRBJ2-7 and V is TRBV5-1; weak D call: TRBD1 (6 bases). Looked up from germline, CDR1 is SGHRS and CDR2 is YFSETQ. With 4 bases removed from V and 0 bases from J, the gap between germline ends came to 14 bases. The CDR3 sequence is 15 residues long. The CDR3 DNA sequence: TGCGCCAGCAGCGCCACAGGGATAAGCTCCTACGAGCAGTACTTC. It translates to CASSATGISSYEQYF. Using reference TRBV5-1 and TRBJ2-7 for the parts outside the CDR3, the full variable domain is KAGVTQTPRYLIKTRGQQVTLSCSPISGHRSVSWYQQTPGQGLQFLFEYFSETQRNKGNFPGRFSGRQFSNSRSEMNVSTLELGDSALYLCASSATGISSYEQYFGPGTRLTVT.

This chain connects TRBV3-1 (or the pseudogene TRBV3-2) to TRBJ1-6, with D perhaps matching TRBD1 (5 bases). Looked up from germline, CDR1 is LGHDT and CDR2 is YNNKEL (reference sequence). CDR3 length: 15 residues. Trimming left V 2 bases short and J 5 bases short, with 10 bases between. CDR3 amino acids: CASSQSPGNNSPLHF. Written as DNA, the CDR3 is TGTGCCAGCAGCCAATCTCCAGGGAATAATTCACCCCTCCACTTT.

V usage is TRBV2 and J usage is TRBJ1-2; the D gene is possibly TRBD1 (6 bases). V gave up 3 bases and J gave up 11 bases, with 16 bases separating them. The CDR3 is 13 amino acids. Germline loops: CDR1 SNHLY, CDR2 FYNNEI. In DNA form, the CDR3 reads TGTGCCAGCAGTGATGGCCCGACAGGAGTATACACCTTC. Protein sequence: CASSDGPTGVYTF.

The chain couples TRBV5-1 to TRBJ2-3; D remains ambiguous. With 0 bases removed from V and 0 bases from J, the gap between germline ends came to 8 bases. Germline lookup yields CDR1 SGHRS and CDR2 YFSETQ. CDR3 size: 15 residues. The CDR3 sequence: CASSLGSSSTDTQYF. The CDR3 DNA reads as TGCGCCAGCAGCTTGGGGAGTTCTAGCACAGATACGCAGTATTTT.

This chain connects TRBV6-5 to TRBJ1-4, with D unclear. V lost 6 bases, J lost 4 bases, and 6 bases lay in between. The germline CDR1 and CDR2 sequences are MNHEY and SVGAGI. This CDR3 is built from 12 residues. This CDR3 is CASRYRNEKLFF. In nucleotides, the CDR3 is TGTGCCAGCAGATACCGTAATGAAAAACTGTTTTTT.

This chain connects TRBV28 to TRBJ1-6, with a possible D match to TRBD1 (5 bases). Germline loops: CDR1 MDHEN, CDR2 SYDVKM. V lost 4 bases, J lost 6 bases, and 13 bases lay in between. The CDR3 is 15 residues long. The CDR3 loop is CASSYPQGTNSPLHF. The CDR3 coding sequence is TGTGCCAGCAGTTACCCCCAGGGCACTAATTCACCCCTCCACTTT.